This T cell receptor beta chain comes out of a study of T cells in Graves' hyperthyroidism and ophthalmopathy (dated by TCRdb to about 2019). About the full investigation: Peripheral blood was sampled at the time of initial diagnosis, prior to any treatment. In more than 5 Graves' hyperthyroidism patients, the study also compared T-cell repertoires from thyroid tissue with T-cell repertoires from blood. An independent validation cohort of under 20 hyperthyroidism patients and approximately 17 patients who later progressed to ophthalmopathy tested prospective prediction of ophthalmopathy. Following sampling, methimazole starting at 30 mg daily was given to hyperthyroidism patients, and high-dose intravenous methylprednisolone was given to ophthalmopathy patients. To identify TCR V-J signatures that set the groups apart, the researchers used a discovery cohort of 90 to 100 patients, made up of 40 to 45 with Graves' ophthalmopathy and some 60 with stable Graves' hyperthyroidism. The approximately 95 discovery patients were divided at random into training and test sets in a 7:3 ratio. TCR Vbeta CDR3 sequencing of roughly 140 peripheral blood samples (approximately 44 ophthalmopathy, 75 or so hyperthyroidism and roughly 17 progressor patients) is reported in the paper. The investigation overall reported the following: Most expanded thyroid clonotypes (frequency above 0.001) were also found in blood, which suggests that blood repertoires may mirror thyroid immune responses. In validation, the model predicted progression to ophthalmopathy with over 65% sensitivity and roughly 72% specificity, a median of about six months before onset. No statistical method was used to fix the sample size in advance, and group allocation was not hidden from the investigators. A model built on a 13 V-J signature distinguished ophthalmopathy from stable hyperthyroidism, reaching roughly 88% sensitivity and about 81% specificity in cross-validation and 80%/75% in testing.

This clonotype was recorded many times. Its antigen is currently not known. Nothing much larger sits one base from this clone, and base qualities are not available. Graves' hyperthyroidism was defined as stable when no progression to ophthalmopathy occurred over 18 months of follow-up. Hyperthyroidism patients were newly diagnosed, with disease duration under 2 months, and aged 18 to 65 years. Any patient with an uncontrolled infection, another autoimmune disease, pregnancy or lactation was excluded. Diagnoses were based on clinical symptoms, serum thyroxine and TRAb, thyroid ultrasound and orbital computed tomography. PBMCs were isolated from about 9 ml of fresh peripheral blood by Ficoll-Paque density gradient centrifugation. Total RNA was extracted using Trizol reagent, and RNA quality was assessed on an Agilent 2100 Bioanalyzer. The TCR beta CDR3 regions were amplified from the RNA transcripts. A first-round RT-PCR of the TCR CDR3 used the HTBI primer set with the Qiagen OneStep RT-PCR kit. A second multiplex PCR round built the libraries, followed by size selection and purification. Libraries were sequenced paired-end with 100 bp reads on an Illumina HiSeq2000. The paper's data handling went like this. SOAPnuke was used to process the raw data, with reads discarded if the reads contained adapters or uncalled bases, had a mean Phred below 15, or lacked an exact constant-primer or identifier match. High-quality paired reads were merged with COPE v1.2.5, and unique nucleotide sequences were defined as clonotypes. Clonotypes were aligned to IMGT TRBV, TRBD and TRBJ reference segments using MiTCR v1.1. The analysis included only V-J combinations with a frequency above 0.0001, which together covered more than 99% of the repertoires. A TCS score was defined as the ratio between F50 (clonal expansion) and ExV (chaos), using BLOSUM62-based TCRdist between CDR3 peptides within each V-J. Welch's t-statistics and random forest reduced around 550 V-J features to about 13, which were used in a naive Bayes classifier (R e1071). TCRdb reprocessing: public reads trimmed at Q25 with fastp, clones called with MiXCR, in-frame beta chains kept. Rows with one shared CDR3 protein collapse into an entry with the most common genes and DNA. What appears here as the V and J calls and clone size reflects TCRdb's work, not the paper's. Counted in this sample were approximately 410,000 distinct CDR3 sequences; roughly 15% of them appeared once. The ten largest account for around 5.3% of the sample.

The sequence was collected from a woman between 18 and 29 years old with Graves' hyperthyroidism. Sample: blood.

This receptor has the CDR3 CASKDRINEAFF. The DNA sequence reads TGTGCCAGCAAAGACAGGATTAATGAAGCTTTCTTT. This chain is built from TRBV28 and TRBJ1-1, with a tentative D gene TRBD1 over 6 matching bases. The cysteine opens and the phenylalanine closes a CDR3 of 12 amino acids. The retained sequence is limited to the CDR3, 36 bases, with the frame set at the first base. The germline V gene yields MDHEN for CDR1 and SYDVKM for CDR2. Trimming removed 7 bases from V and 7 bases from J, leaving 13 bases between the germline ends.